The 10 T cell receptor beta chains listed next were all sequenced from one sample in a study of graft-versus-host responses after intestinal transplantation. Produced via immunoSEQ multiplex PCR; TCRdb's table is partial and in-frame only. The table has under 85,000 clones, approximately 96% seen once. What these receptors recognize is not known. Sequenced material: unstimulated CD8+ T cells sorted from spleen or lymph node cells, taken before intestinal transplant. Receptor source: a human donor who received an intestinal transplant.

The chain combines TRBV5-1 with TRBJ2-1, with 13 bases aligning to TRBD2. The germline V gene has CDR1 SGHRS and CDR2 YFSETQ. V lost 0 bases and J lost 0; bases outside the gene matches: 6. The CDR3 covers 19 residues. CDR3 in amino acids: CASSLGLAGGSPSYNEQFF. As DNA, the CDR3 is TGCGCCAGCAGCTTGGGACTAGCGGGAGGCTCGCCCTCCTACAATGAGCAGTTCTTC.

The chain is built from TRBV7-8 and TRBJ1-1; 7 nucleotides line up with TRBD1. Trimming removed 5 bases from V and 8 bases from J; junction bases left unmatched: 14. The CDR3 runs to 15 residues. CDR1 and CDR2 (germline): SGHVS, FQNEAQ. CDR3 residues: CASSIPTGSTKEAFF. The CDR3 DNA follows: TGTGCCAGCAGCATACCGACAGGGAGCACAAAGGAAGCTTTCTTT. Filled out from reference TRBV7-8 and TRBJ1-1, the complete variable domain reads GAGVSQSPRYKVAKRGQDVALRCDPISGHVSLFWYQQALGQGPEFLTYFQNEAQLDKSGLPSDRFFAERPEGSVSTLKIQRTQQEDSAVYLCASSIPTGSTKEAFFGQGTRLTVV.

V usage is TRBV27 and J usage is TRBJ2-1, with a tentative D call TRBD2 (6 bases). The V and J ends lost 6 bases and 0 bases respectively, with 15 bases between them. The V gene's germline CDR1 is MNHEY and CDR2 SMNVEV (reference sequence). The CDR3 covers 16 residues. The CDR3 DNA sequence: TGTGCCAGCAGGAAAGGAGGGCCTAGCTCCTACAATGAGCAGTTCTTC. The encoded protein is CASRKGGPSSYNEQFF.

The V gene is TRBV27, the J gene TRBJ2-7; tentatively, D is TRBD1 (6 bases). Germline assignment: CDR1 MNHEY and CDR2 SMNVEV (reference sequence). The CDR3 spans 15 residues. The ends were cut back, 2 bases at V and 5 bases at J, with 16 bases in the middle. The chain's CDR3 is CASSLIDRLPNEQYF. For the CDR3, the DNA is TGTGCCAGCAGTTTAATCGACAGGCTCCCCAACGAGCAGTACTTC.

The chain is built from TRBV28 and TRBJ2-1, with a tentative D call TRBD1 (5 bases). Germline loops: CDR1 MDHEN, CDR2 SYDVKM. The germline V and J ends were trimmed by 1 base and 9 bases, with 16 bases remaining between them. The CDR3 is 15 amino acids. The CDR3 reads CASSLFLQGVGEQFF. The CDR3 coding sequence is TGTGCCAGCAGTTTATTCCTTCAAGGGGTGGGTGAGCAGTTCTTC. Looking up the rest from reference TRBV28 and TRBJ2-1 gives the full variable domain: DVKVTQSSRYLVKRTGEKVFLECVQDMDHENMFWYRQDPGLGLRLIYFSYDVKMKEKGDIPEGYSVSREKKERFSLILESASTNQTSMYLCASSLFLQGVGEQFFGPGTRLTVL.

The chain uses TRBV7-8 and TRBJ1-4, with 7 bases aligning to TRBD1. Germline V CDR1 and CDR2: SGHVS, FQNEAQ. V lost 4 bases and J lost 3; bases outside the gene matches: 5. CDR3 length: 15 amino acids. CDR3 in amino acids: CASSSTGDPNEKLFF. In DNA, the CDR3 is TGTGCCAGCAGCTCCACAGGGGATCCTAATGAAAAACTGTTTTTT.

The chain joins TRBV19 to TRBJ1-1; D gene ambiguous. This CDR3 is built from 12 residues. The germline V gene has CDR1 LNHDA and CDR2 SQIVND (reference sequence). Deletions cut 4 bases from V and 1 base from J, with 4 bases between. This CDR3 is CASSTGNTEAFF. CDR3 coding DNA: TGTGCCAGTAGTACGGGGAACACTGAAGCTTTCTTT. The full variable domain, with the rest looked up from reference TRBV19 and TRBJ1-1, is DGGITQSPKYLFRKEGQNVTLSCEQNLNHDAMYWYRQDPGQGLRLIYYSQIVNDFQKGDIAEGYSVSREKKESFPLTVTSAQKNPTAFYLCASSTGNTEAFFGQGTRLTVV.

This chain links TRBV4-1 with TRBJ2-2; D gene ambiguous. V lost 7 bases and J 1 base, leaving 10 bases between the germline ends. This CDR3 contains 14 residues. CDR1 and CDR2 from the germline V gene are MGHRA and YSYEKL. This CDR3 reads CASTALLNTGELFF. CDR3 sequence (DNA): TGCGCCAGCACCGCACTACTGAACACCGGGGAGCTGTTTTTT.

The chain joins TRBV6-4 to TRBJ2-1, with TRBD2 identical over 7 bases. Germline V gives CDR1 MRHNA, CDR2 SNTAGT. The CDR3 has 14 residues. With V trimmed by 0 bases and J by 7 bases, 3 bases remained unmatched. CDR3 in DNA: TGTGCCAGCAGTGACTCAGAGGGAGGGAATGAGCAGTTCTTC. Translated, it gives CASSDSEGGNEQFF.

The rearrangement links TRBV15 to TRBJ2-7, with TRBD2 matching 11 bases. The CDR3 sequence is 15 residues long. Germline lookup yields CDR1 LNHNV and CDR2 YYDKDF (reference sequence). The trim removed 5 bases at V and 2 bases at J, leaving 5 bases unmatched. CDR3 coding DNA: TGTGCCACCAGCGGGTGGACTAGCGGGCCCTACGAGCAGTACTTC. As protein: CATSGWTSGPYEQYF.